The 15 T cell receptor beta chains below all came from one sample that was sequenced in a study of T cells in localized non-small cell lung cancer. Sequencing was performed with immunoSEQ multiplex PCR; in TCRdb, only in-frame clones are kept and a portion is missing. This repertoire shows about 78,000 clones, about four fifths found once; its top ten account for approximately 3%. Sample: peripheral blood, taken before any cancer treatment. Receptor source: a man between 35 and 75 years old with stage I lung adenocarcinoma.

The chain couples TRBV25-1 to TRBJ2-3, with D tentatively TRBD2 (6 bases). This CDR3 spans 15 amino acids. V shed 2 bases and J shed 3 bases, with 12 bases lying between them. The germline CDR1 and CDR2 sequences are MGHDK and SYGVNS. The CDR3 spells CASSEGGIKTDTQYF. The CDR3 region has the DNA TGTGCCAGCAGTGAAGGAGGGATTAAGACAGATACGCAGTATTTT.

The chain links TRBV29-1 to TRBJ2-1; 10 bases match TRBD2. There are 15 residues in the CDR3. V was pared by 7 bases and J by 0 bases, with 6 bases of the junction left unmatched. Per the germline V gene, CDR1 is SQVTM and CDR2 is ANQGSEA. The CDR3 DNA is TGCAGCGGTAGACTAGCGGGTAGCTCCTACAATGAGCAGTTCTTC. Translating gives CSGRLAGSSYNEQFF.

The V gene is TRBV6-5, the J gene TRBJ2-7; no clear D gene. CDR1 and CDR2 (germline): MNHEY, SVGAGI. Trimming pared 8 bases from V and 2 bases from J, leaving 13 bases between. The CDR3 runs to 13 residues. The CDR3 loop is CASRFGSAYEQYF. The DNA of the CDR3 is TGTGCCAGCCGTTTCGGGTCGGCCTACGAGCAGTACTTC.

This chain links TRBV2 with TRBJ1-1, with 10 bases aligning to TRBD1. The germline CDR1 and CDR2 sequences are SNHLY and FYNNEI. This CDR3 region has 14 residues. The J segment lost 7 bases and the V segment lost 6 bases, leaving 8 bases of the junction unmatched. CDR3 nucleotide sequence: TGTGCCAGCAGGGGGACAGGGGAGTTCGGTGAAGCTTTCTTT. It translates to CASRGTGEFGEAFF.

This rearrangement joins TRBV18 to TRBJ2-3; no clear D. Per germline, CDR1 KGHSH and CDR2 LQKENI. CDR3 length: 12 residues. Between the trimmed V and J ends, which lost 3 bases and 6 bases, there was a span of 7 bases. CDR3 bases: TGTGCCAGCTCACCGGTTGCGGATACGCAGTATTTT. Protein sequence: CASSPVADTQYF.

The chain combines TRBV10-1 with TRBJ2-2, with TRBD1 matching 8 bases. Germline-derived CDR1 and CDR2 are WNHNN and SYGVQD (reference sequence). Trimming at V came to 4 bases and at J to 5 bases, leaving 6 bases not matched to a gene. CDR3 length: 15 residues. Here the CDR3 DNA reads TGCGCCAGCAGTGTCGGGACAGGACGGACCGGGGAGCTGTTTTTT. Amino acid sequence: CASSVGTGRTGELFF.

The chain carries TRBV5-5 and TRBJ2-6, with 7 positions matching TRBD1. Per the germline V gene, CDR1 is SGHKS and CDR2 is YYEKEE (reference sequence). This CDR3 has 16 residues. Trimming took 0 bases from V and 2 from J; bases not matched to a gene: 2. CDR3 protein: CASSLGGGTGANVLTF. CDR3 nucleotides: TGTGCCAGCAGCTTGGGAGGGGGCACTGGGGCCAACGTCCTGACTTTC.

This rearrangement joins TRBV5-1 to TRBJ1-1; 8 positions agree with TRBD1. J gave up 1 base and V 5 bases, and 10 bases lay outside the gene matches. The CDR3 totals 16 residues. Per the germline V gene, CDR1 is SGHRS and CDR2 is YFSETQ. The CDR3 sequence: CASRSGTGPWNTEAFF. The CDR3 DNA reads as TGCGCCAGCAGGTCCGGGACAGGCCCCTGGAACACTGAAGCTTTCTTT.

This clone has only one observation. The CDR3 region has the DNA TGTGCCAGCAGCTCGTCCGGGACCCAGCCCTACAATGAGCAGTTCTTC. It specifies CASSSSGTQPYNEQFF. This chain uses TRBV13 with TRBJ2-1; possibly TRBD1 or TRBD2 for D (5 bases each). Trimming cost V 4 bases and J 2 bases, with 15 bases left between them. This CDR3 spans 16 amino acids. CDR1 PRHDT and CDR2 FYEKMQ come from the germline V gene (reference sequence). The whole variable domain, filled in from reference TRBV13 and TRBJ2-1, reads AAGVIQSPRHLIKEKRETATLKCYPIPRHDTVYWYQQGPGQDPQFLISFYEKMQSDKGSIPDRFSAQQFSDYHSELNMSSLELGDSALYFCASSSSGTQPYNEQFFGPGTRLTVL.

The rearrangement links TRBV6-5 to TRBJ1-1, with a possible D match to TRBD1 (5 bases). Trimming stripped 2 bases from V and 1 base from J, with 11 bases between. The CDR3 has 15 amino acids. Germline lookup yields CDR1 MNHEY and CDR2 SVGAGI. The DNA of the CDR3 is TGTGCCAGCAGTTACGGCACGGGGGGGAACACTGAAGCTTTCTTT. This codes for CASSYGTGGNTEAFF.

This clone was picked up one time. The chain's CDR3 is CAWSVGGSYNSPLHF. Written as DNA, the CDR3 is TGTGCCTGGAGTGTGGGGGGCTCCTATAATTCACCCCTCCACTTT. This chain uses TRBV30 with TRBJ1-6; possible D gene TRBD1, 5 bases. CDR1 GTSNPN and CDR2 SVGIG come from the germline V gene (reference sequence). V was shortened by 0 bases and J by 0 bases, with 6 bases between the two germline ends. This CDR3 has 15 residues. The whole variable domain, filled in from reference TRBV30 and TRBJ1-6, reads SQTIHQWPATLVQPVGSPLSLECTVEGTSNPNLYWYRQAAGRGLQLLFYSVGIGQISSEVPQNLSASRPQDRQFILSSKKLLLSDSGFYLCAWSVGGSYNSPLHFGNGTRLTVT.

In its sample, this clone was seen once. In DNA, the CDR3 is TGTGCCAGCAGTAGGGGTTACAATGAGCAGTTCTTC. Encoded protein: CASSRGYNEQFF. J is TRBJ2-1 and V is TRBV6-5, with D possibly TRBD1 on 5 matching bases. The CDR3 runs to 12 residues. V lost 5 bases and J lost 4, with 6 bases in between. CDR1 and CDR2 from the germline V gene are MNHEY and SVGAGI.

The rearrangement joins TRBV19 to TRBJ1-2; D possibly corresponds to TRBD1 (5 bases). V was cut by 6 bases and J by 5 bases, with 13 bases left in between. The CDR3 has 13 amino acids. Germline CDR1 reads LNHDA; CDR2 reads SQIVND (reference sequence). The CDR3 bases are TGTGCCAGTAGGAGGGGACTGGCTTATGGCTACACCTTC. As protein: CASRRGLAYGYTF.

This clone was detected a few times. CDR3 loop: CASNPTTGVNYGYTF. CDR3 DNA: TGTGCCAGCAACCCGACGACAGGAGTAAACTATGGCTACACCTTC. The chain is built from TRBV2 and TRBJ1-2; possible D gene TRBD1, 6 bases. The CDR3 is made up of 15 amino acids. Trimming left V 7 bases short and J 2 bases short, with 17 bases between. Germline loops: CDR1 SNHLY, CDR2 FYNNEI.

This chain joins TRBV6-5 and TRBJ2-3; 7 positions match TRBD2. The germline V gene has CDR1 MNHEY and CDR2 SVGAGI. The CDR3 contains 16 residues. The junction had 9 bases not matched to a gene; V was cut back by 0 bases and J by 6 bases. CDR3 region: CASSYSAGLGRDTQYF. The CDR3 DNA follows: TGTGCCAGCAGTTACTCAGCGGGGCTGGGGCGGGATACGCAGTATTTT.